This T cell receptor beta chain derives from a study of Ad26.COV2.S vaccination and SARS-CoV-2 variants. Treatment denoted: 15 to 20 received Ad26.COV2.S at low or high dose, single or two shots; about 5 received placebo; per-sample allocation not given. Samples came from day 63 after the first vaccine or placebo injection. An adult aged 18-55 years in Boston served as the donor. The administered vaccine (an Ad26 vector) expressed Wuhan-strain SARS-CoV-2 spike. Of note for this clone: Antigen: not known.

Study-wide points: Recipients of vaccine and of placebo showed similar breadth of their non-spike TCR repertoires. Vaccinees reportedly had broad spike-specific CD8+ and CD4+ T cell responses.

Profiling relied on immunoSEQ multiplex PCR, and the TCRdb table lists in-frame clones only, not all of them. The table records about 320,000 clones, roughly 88% of them present only once. The CDR3 has 18 amino acids. Per the germline V gene, CDR1 is SGHNT and CDR2 is YYREEE (reference sequence). Trimming took off 0 bases at V and 1 base at J, with 17 bases between the two ends. Here the sequenced sample was peripheral blood, taken in a trial of Ad26.COV2.S vaccine versus placebo. This rearrangement joins TRBV5-4 to TRBJ2-1, with D tentatively TRBD1 (6 bases). The TCR sequence derives from a person between 18 and 65 years old who received the Ad26.COV2.S COVID-19 vaccine or a placebo. The CDR3 spells CASSLDLYRAGSYNEQFF. In DNA, the CDR3 is TGTGCCAGCAGCTTGGATCTTTACAGGGCCGGATCCTACAATGAGCAGTTCTTC.